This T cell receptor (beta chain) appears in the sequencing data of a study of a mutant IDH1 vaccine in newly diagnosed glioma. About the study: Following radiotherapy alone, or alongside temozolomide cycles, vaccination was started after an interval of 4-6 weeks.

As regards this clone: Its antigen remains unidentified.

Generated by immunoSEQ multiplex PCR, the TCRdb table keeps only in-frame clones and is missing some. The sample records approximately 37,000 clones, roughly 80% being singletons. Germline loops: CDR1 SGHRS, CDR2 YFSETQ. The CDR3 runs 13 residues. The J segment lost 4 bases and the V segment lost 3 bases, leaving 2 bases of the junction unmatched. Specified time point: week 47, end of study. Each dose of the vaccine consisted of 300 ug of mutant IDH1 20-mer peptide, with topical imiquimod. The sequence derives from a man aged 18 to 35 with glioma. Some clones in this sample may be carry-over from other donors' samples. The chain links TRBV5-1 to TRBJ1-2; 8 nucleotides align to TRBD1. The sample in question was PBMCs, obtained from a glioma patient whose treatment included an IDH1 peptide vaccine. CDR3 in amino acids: CASSWDRSYGYTF. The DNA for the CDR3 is TGCGCCAGCAGCTGGGACAGGTCCTATGGCTACACCTTC. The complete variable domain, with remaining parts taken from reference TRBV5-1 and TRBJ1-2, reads KAGVTQTPRYLIKTRGQQVTLSCSPISGHRSVSWYQQTPGQGLQFLFEYFSETQRNKGNFPGRFSGRQFSNSRSEMNVSTLELGDSALYLCASSWDRSYGYTFGSGTRLTVV.